The 14 T cell receptor beta chains below come from one sample, sequenced in a study of T cell responses to AZD1222 COVID-19 vaccine. Repertoires were generated with immunoSEQ multiplex PCR, while TCRdb's copy carries only in-frame clones and drops some. Of under 100,000 clones listed, around nine tenths were seen once; the top ten hold roughly 5.3%. The starting material was peripheral blood, obtained 28 days after the second AZD1222 dose. The receptors originated from an adult who received the AZD1222 COVID-19 vaccine.

The V gene is TRBV28, the J gene TRBJ1-6, with D unclear. V gave up 7 bases and J gave up 12 bases, with 10 bases separating them. Per germline, CDR1 MDHEN and CDR2 SYDVKM. This CDR3 contains 11 residues. For the CDR3, the DNA is TGTGCCAGCACCCAAGCAGGACCCCTCCACTTT. This sequence encodes CASTQAGPLHF.

This sequence joins TRBV18 and TRBJ2-1; D gene ambiguous. This CDR3 is 16 amino acids long. With 0 bases removed from V and 3 bases from J, the gap between germline ends came to 12 bases. CDR1 is KGHSH and CDR2 is LQKENI in the germline V gene. This CDR3 is CASSPPATAVYNEQFF. DNA of the CDR3: TGTGCCAGCTCACCACCGGCCACCGCAGTCTACAATGAGCAGTTCTTC.

The CDR3 sequence is CASSQDGLALNRYEQYF. In DNA, the CDR3 is TGTGCCAGCAGCCAAGATGGACTAGCCCTGAATCGCTACGAGCAGTACTTC. V gene TRBV3-1 (or the pseudogene TRBV3-2) combines with J gene TRBJ2-7; TRBD2 agrees at 8 bases. Germline lookup yields CDR1 LGHDT and CDR2 YNNKEL (reference sequence). V lost 0 bases to trimming and J lost 3 bases; unmatched junction nucleotides: 10. The CDR3 is made up of 17 amino acids.

The chain has TRBV2 and TRBJ2-2; 8 positions agree with TRBD1. The CDR3 contains 14 residues. Germline CDR1 is SNHLY and CDR2 is FYNNEI. The ends lost 8 bases at V and 2 bases at J; junction bases unmatched: 4. The CDR3 loop reads CASSGQGNTGELFF. The CDR3 DNA follows: TGTGCCAGCTCCGGACAGGGTAACACCGGGGAGCTGTTTTTT.

The V and J genes are TRBV29-1 and TRBJ2-1; 13 bases line up with TRBD2. J lost 8 bases, V lost 3 bases, and 4 bases had no gene match. This CDR3 comprises 14 residues. Germline-derived CDR1 and CDR2 are SQVTM and ANQGSEA. This chain's CDR3 is CSVDRTSGGYEQFF. CDR3 DNA: TGCAGCGTTGACCGGACTAGCGGGGGATATGAGCAGTTCTTC.

J is TRBJ2-7 and V is TRBV6-2 or TRBV6-3; 7 nucleotides align to TRBD1. CDR1 and CDR2 from the germline V gene are MNHEY and SVGEGT. V lost 6 bases and J lost 0; bases outside the gene matches: 5. The CDR3 consists of 14 residues. The CDR3 DNA is TGTGCCAGCAGCAACAGGGGAAGCTCCTACGAGCAGTACTTC. Translated: CASSNRGSSYEQYF.

The chain uses TRBV6-5 and TRBJ2-7, with D unclear. The length of the CDR3 is 12 residues. Germline V gives CDR1 MNHEY, CDR2 SVGAGI. With 9 bases removed from V and 0 bases from J, the gap between germline ends came to 9 bases. The chain's CDR3 is CASRSTSYEQYF. CDR3 DNA: TGTGCCAGTAGGTCTACCTCCTACGAGCAGTACTTC.

The rearrangement links TRBV6-2 or TRBV6-3 to TRBJ2-1; unclear D gene. CDR3 size: 15 residues. The V gene's germline CDR1 is MNHEY and CDR2 SVGEGT. The V and J ends lost 2 bases and 4 bases respectively, with 12 bases between them. CDR3 in DNA: TGTGCCAGCAGTTACGGGCAGGTAGGGTACAATGAGCAGTTCTTC. Translating gives CASSYGQVGYNEQFF.

The V gene is TRBV9, the J gene TRBJ1-6; TRBD1 might be the D (5 bases). Trimming pared 4 bases from V and 9 bases from J, leaving 11 bases between. The CDR3 is made up of 13 amino acids. Germline CDR1 and CDR2: SGDLS and YYNGEE. The CDR3 bases are TGTGCCAGCAGCCAGCAGGGTCTTTCACCCCTCCACTTT. It codes for CASSQQGLSPLHF.

This clone appeared once. This sequence joins TRBV2 and TRBJ1-2, with D possibly matching TRBD1 (5 bases). The CDR3 spans 16 residues. Trimming pared 0 bases from V and 4 bases from J, leaving 15 bases between. Germline V gene lookup returns CDR1 SNHLY and CDR2 FYNNEI. CDR3 sequence: CASSEASLGVVYGYTF. The DNA for the CDR3 is TGTGCCAGCAGTGAAGCGAGTTTGGGGGTGGTCTATGGCTACACCTTC. The variable domain in full, completed from reference TRBV2 and TRBJ1-2, reads EPEVTQTPSHQVTQMGQEVILRCVPISNHLYFYWYRQILGQKVEFLVSFYNNEISEKSEIFDDQFSVERPDGSNFTLKIRSTKLEDSAMYFCASSEASLGVVYGYTFGSGTRLTVV.

This chain links TRBV6-5 with TRBJ1-6, with D hard to call. In germline, CDR1 is MNHEY, CDR2 SVGAGI. This CDR3 is 13 amino acids long. Trimming pared 6 bases from V and 10 bases from J, leaving 13 bases between. CDR3 coding DNA: TGTGCCAGCAGACTATGGAAGGAATCACCCCTCCACTTT. Residues: CASRLWKESPLHF.

V usage is TRBV7-6 and J usage is TRBJ2-7, with 11 bases fitting TRBD1. This CDR3 spans 15 amino acids. J was trimmed by 4 bases and V by 5 bases; bases with no gene match: 7. Germline-derived CDR1 and CDR2 are SGHVS and FNYEAQ. Here the CDR3 reads CASSVGTGGFYEQYF. In DNA, the CDR3 is TGTGCCAGCAGCGTAGGGACAGGGGGATTTTACGAGCAGTACTTC.

V usage is TRBV12-3 or TRBV12-4 and J usage is TRBJ2-7; D not resolved. The CDR3 runs 12 residues. Trimming removed 4 bases from V and 3 bases from J, with 7 bases in between. For the CDR3, the DNA is TGTGCCAGCAGTTCGGGCCTCTACGAGCAGTACTTC. It codes for CASSSGLYEQYF.

The V gene is TRBV5-1, the J gene TRBJ2-7; D is perhaps TRBD1 (5 bases). The germline V and J ends were trimmed by 2 bases and 3 bases, with 9 bases remaining between them. Germline V gives CDR1 SGHRS, CDR2 YFSETQ. The CDR3 covers 13 residues. The CDR3 nucleotides read TGCGCCAGCAGCTTAGGGGTCGTCTACGAGCAGTACGTC. Protein product: CASSLGVVYEQYV.